Each of the 29 T cell receptor beta chains below was sequenced from the same sample in a study of blood T cell repertoires in COVID-19. The data were produced by immunoSEQ multiplex PCR, yet TCRdb's version contains in-frame clones alone and is incomplete. This table has roughly 200,000 clones, more than 75% appearing once. The sequenced material came from peripheral blood. These receptors all stem from a person between 70 and 80 years old with COVID-19, enrolled during active disease.

The chain links TRBV3-1 (or the pseudogene TRBV3-2) to TRBJ1-5, with 10 nucleotides matching TRBD1. V gave up 1 base and J gave up 7 bases; unmatched junction bases: 7. Per germline, CDR1 LGHDT and CDR2 YNNKEL (reference sequence). This CDR3 has 16 amino acids. Here the CDR3 DNA reads TGTGCCAGCAGCCAAGTCGCCGGGACAGGGGTCCAGCCCCAGCATTTT. Protein: CASSQVAGTGVQPQHF.

The chain uses TRBV5-4 and TRBJ1-1, with D possibly TRBD1 on 5 matching bases. This CDR3 is 14 amino acids long. V dropped 0 bases and J dropped 4 bases, with 10 bases sitting between them. CDR1 is SGHNT and CDR2 is YYREEE in the germline V gene (reference sequence). The CDR3 protein is CASSLDPGRTEAFF. In DNA form, the CDR3 reads TGTGCCAGCAGCTTGGACCCAGGGCGCACTGAAGCTTTCTTT.

The rearrangement links TRBV30 to TRBJ2-7, with 8 positions matching TRBD1. Germline trimming cut 6 bases from V and 1 base from J; bases unmatched to any gene: 14. There are 16 residues in the CDR3. Germline assignment: CDR1 GTSNPN and CDR2 SVGIG (reference sequence). The CDR3 region is CACRDLGTGRSYEQYF. In DNA form, the CDR3 reads TGTGCCTGCCGTGACCTAGGGACAGGCCGATCCTACGAGCAGTACTTC. The whole variable domain, remainder taken from reference TRBV30 and TRBJ2-7, is SQTIHQWPATLVQPVGSPLSLECTVEGTSNPNLYWYRQAAGRGLQLLFYSVGIGQISSEVPQNLSASRPQDRQFILSSKKLLLSDSGFYLCACRDLGTGRSYEQYFGPGTRLTVT.

The CDR3: CASGTSGTDTQYF. CDR3 coding DNA: TGTGCCAGCGGGACTAGCGGCACAGATACGCAGTATTTT. The chain employs TRBV6-5 and TRBJ2-3; 10 bases are a match to TRBD2. CDR3 length equals 13 residues. After removal of 8 bases from V and 1 base from J, the junction contained 0 bases not matched to a gene. CDR1 is MNHEY, CDR2 SVGAGI, per germline.

This clone turned up a few times. The V gene is TRBV9, the J gene TRBJ2-1; TRBD1 might be the D (6 bases). Germline V gene sequence: CDR1 SGDLS, CDR2 YYNGEE. The CDR3 runs 15 residues. V lost 3 bases and J lost 8, with 18 bases in between. CDR3 nucleotides: TGTGCCAGCAGCGGTCAGGGGATCTTTTCGGATGAGCAGTTCTTC. Translating gives CASSGQGIFSDEQFF. Together with reference TRBV9 and TRBJ2-1, the CDR3 gives the full variable domain: DSGVTQTPKHLITATGQRVTLRCSPRSGDLSVYWYQQSLDQGLQFLIQYYNGEERAKGNILERFSAQQFPDLHSELNLSSLELGDSALYFCASSGQGIFSDEQFFGPGTRLTVL.

This sequence joins TRBV14 and TRBJ1-2, with unresolved D. The CDR3 extends over 13 amino acids. The germline V gene has CDR1 SGHDN and CDR2 FVKESK. V was shortened by 0 bases and J by 6 bases, with 8 bases between the two germline ends. The CDR3 DNA sequence: TGTGCCAGCAGCCAAGAGCGGAGGGATGGCTACACCTTC. It codes for CASSQERRDGYTF. The whole variable domain, filled in from reference TRBV14 and TRBJ1-2, reads EAGVTQFPSHSVIEKGQTVTLRCDPISGHDNLYWYRRVMGKEIKFLLHFVKESKQDESGMPNNRFLAERTGGTYSTLKVQPAELEDSGVYFCASSQERRDGYTFGSGTRLTVV.

This sequence joins TRBV7-8 and TRBJ2-7; 9 bases are shared with TRBD2. Per germline, CDR1 SGHVS and CDR2 FQNEAQ. This CDR3 region has 14 residues. After removal of 5 bases from V and 5 bases from J, the junction contained 7 bases not matched to a gene. For the CDR3, the DNA is TGTGCCAGCAGCCTATTAGCGGGAGAACACGAGCAGTACTTC. Its protein is CASSLLAGEHEQYF.

In its sample, this clone was seen many times. The chain is built from TRBV30 and TRBJ1-5; TRBD1 aligns across 10 bases. The CDR3 is 15 residues long. Germline V lookup: CDR1 GTSNPN, CDR2 SVGIG (reference sequence). The trim removed 7 bases at V and 0 bases at J, leaving 6 bases unmatched. The CDR3 bases are TGTGCCTACCGACAGGGGGCAAATAGCAATCAGCCCCAGCATTTT. It is translated as CAYRQGANSNQPQHF.

V gene TRBV28 combines with J gene TRBJ2-7, with D tentatively TRBD2 (6 bases). Per germline, CDR1 MDHEN and CDR2 SYDVKM. There are 13 residues in the CDR3. The CDR3 reads CATTGLATYEQYF. The CDR3 region has the DNA TGTGCAACGACGGGACTTGCGACCTACGAGCAGTACTTC.

V usage is TRBV6-2 or TRBV6-3 and J usage is TRBJ2-5, with 11 positions matching TRBD2. CDR3 length equals 15 residues. Germline lookup yields CDR1 MNHEY and CDR2 SVGEGT. J was trimmed by 1 base and V by 4 bases; bases with no gene match: 2. The CDR3 DNA sequence: TGTGCCAGCAGTTCTACTAGCGGGGGCCAAGAGACCCAGTACTTC. Translated, it gives CASSSTSGGQETQYF.

This clone was recorded many times. This chain connects TRBV11-2 to TRBJ2-1; TRBD1 might be the D (5 bases). This CDR3 has 14 residues. Germline V lookup: CDR1 SGHAT, CDR2 FQNNGV. The germline V and J ends were trimmed by 3 bases and 7 bases, with 13 bases remaining between them. CDR3 protein: CASSFQGVENEQFF. CDR3 bases: TGTGCCAGCAGCTTCCAGGGTGTTGAGAATGAGCAGTTCTTC.

This CDR3 is CASSLGETRRGNQPQHF. Written as DNA, the CDR3 is TGTGCCAGCAGCTTGGGGGAGACACGGAGAGGCAATCAGCCCCAGCATTTT. V gene TRBV5-6 combines with J gene TRBJ1-5; D gene unclear. Germline loops: CDR1 SGHDT, CDR2 YYEEEE. V was clipped by 0 bases and J by 2 bases, with 15 bases between them. The CDR3 is 17 amino acids.

The gene calls are TRBV5-6 and TRBJ1-5; D ambiguous. Looked up from germline, CDR1 is SGHDT and CDR2 is YYEEEE. V was clipped by 4 bases and J by 4 bases, with 6 bases between them. The CDR3 has 12 residues. The CDR3, as DNA: TGTGCCAGCAGCCTAGCTAATCAGCCCCAGCATTTT. Translating gives CASSLANQPQHF.

The chain couples TRBV14 to TRBJ1-6; the match to TRBD1 covers 7 bases. Germline-derived CDR1 and CDR2 are SGHDN and FVKESK. After removal of 5 bases from V and 10 bases from J, the junction contained 8 bases not matched to a gene. CDR3 length: 14 amino acids. CDR3 loop: CASSVDRAGSPLHF. The CDR3 nucleotides are TGTGCCAGCAGCGTCGACAGGGCCGGCTCACCCCTCCACTTT.

This rearrangement joins TRBV7-6 to TRBJ2-3; tentatively, D is TRBD2 (6 bases). Germline V gene lookup returns CDR1 SGHVS and CDR2 FNYEAQ. The CDR3 loop spans 16 amino acids. The V end was cut by 0 bases, the J end by 2 bases, with 12 bases between. CDR3 loop: CASSLARAGFTDTQYF. The CDR3 DNA reads TGTGCCAGCAGCTTAGCGAGAGCGGGCTTCACAGATACGCAGTATTTT.

The chain links TRBV4-2 to TRBJ1-1; weak D call: TRBD1 (6 bases). Trimming cost V 0 bases and J 7 bases, with 15 bases left between them. This CDR3 has 15 residues. Germline V CDR1 and CDR2: LGHNA, YNFKEQ. Here the CDR3 DNA reads TGTGCCAGCAGCCAAGATCGGTGGGGGACACTTGAAGCTTTCTTT. Translated, it gives CASSQDRWGTLEAFF.

This clone was counted a few times. The CDR3 loop is CASRSSADYGYTF. The CDR3 DNA reads as TGTGCCAGCAGGAGTTCCGCGGACTATGGCTACACCTTC. The chain recombines TRBV7-9 with TRBJ1-2; no clear D. V shed 6 bases and J shed 3 bases, with 11 bases lying between them. The CDR3 is 13 residues long. The V gene's germline CDR1 is SEHNR and CDR2 FQNEAQ (reference sequence).

This sequence joins TRBV7-2 and TRBJ2-5, with D tentatively TRBD1 (6 bases). With 1 base removed from V and 4 bases from J, the gap between germline ends came to 13 bases. CDR3 length: 15 amino acids. Germline V gene sequence: CDR1 SGHTA, CDR2 FQGNSA. CDR3 loop: CASSLVSGGVETQYF. The CDR3 DNA is TGTGCCAGCAGCTTAGTTTCTGGGGGCGTAGAGACCCAGTACTTC.

The genes are TRBV4-1 and TRBJ2-7, with TRBD1 identical over 9 bases. V lost 2 bases to trimming and J lost 5 bases; unmatched junction nucleotides: 7. From germline, CDR1 is MGHRA and CDR2 YSYEKL. The CDR3 runs to 15 residues. The CDR3 spells CASSQLTGGYNEQYF. The DNA of the CDR3 is TGCGCCAGCAGCCAACTAACAGGGGGCTACAACGAGCAGTACTTC.

The J gene is TRBJ1-2, the V gene TRBV27; D gene ambiguous. This CDR3 is built from 13 residues. Germline CDR1 and CDR2: MNHEY and SMNVEV (reference sequence). V was trimmed by 5 bases and J by 6 bases, leaving 13 bases between them. The chain's CDR3 is CASSKNWFDGYTF. CDR3 nucleotides: TGTGCCAGCAGTAAGAACTGGTTTGATGGCTACACCTTC.

The DNA for the CDR3 is TGTGCCAGCAGCTTCCCCGGACAGCGCAATGAGCAGTTCTTC. Translating it yields CASSFPGQRNEQFF. The rearrangement links TRBV7-2 to TRBJ2-1; TRBD1 might be the D (6 bases). Germline CDR1 reads SGHTA; CDR2 reads FQGNSA. The CDR3 is 14 amino acids. Trimming took off 3 bases at V and 6 bases at J, with 12 bases between the two ends.

The CDR3 loop reads CASSQDVGHLRNTEAFF. The CDR3 DNA is TGCGCCAGCAGCCAAGATGTGGGGCATCTACGGAACACTGAAGCTTTCTTT. This chain uses TRBV4-3 with TRBJ1-1, with a weak D call TRBD1 (5 bases). The ends were cut back, 0 bases at V and 1 base at J, with 15 bases in the middle. Germline V gives CDR1 LGHNA, CDR2 YSLEER. The CDR3 extends over 17 amino acids.

The chain carries TRBV7-3 and TRBJ2-5, with a possible D match to TRBD2 (6 bases). Germline V gives CDR1 SGHTA, CDR2 FQGTGA. This CDR3 contains 13 residues. V was shortened by 4 bases and J by 2 bases, with 8 bases between the two germline ends. CDR3 bases: TGTGCCAGCAGCTGGGACTCTCAAGAGACCCAGTACTTC. This gives the protein CASSWDSQETQYF.

The count of this clone is one. The chain couples TRBV5-6 to TRBJ2-5; possibly TRBD2 for D (6 bases). V dropped 0 bases and J dropped 1 base, with 10 bases sitting between them. This CDR3 comprises 15 residues. Per germline, CDR1 SGHDT and CDR2 YYEEEE. Here the CDR3 reads CASSLGLASQETQYF. The DNA for the CDR3 is TGTGCCAGCAGCTTGGGTCTAGCGAGCCAAGAGACCCAGTACTTC.

This clone was counted once. V and J are TRBV6-6 and TRBJ2-4, with 10 bases identical to TRBD1. Trimming cost V 6 bases and J 8 bases; bases outside gene matches: 16. Germline CDR1 is MNHNY and CDR2 is SVGAGI (reference sequence). This CDR3 is 17 amino acids long. CDR3 in DNA: TGTGCCAGCAGCCGACGCCAGGACAGGGGGTCTTTGGACATTCAGTACTTC. Protein: CASSRRQDRGSLDIQYF.

The chain uses TRBV7-9 and TRBJ2-7, with D tentatively TRBD1 (6 bases). Trimming cost V 1 base and J 3 bases, with 10 bases left between them. The CDR3 covers 14 residues. Looked up from germline, CDR1 is SEHNR and CDR2 is FQNEAQ (reference sequence). Here the CDR3 reads CASSLDVGGYEQYF. The CDR3, as DNA: TGTGCCAGCAGCTTAGATGTAGGGGGCTACGAGCAGTACTTC.

This chain connects TRBV30 to TRBJ1-6; D may be TRBD1 (5 bases). Germline V gene data show CDR1 as GTSNPN and CDR2 as SVGIG (reference sequence). This CDR3 region has 14 residues. The ends were cut back, 4 bases at V and 7 bases at J, with 14 bases in the middle. DNA for the CDR3: TGTGCCTGGACAGGCGGGACCGAGAATTCACCCCTCCACTTT. It translates to CAWTGGTENSPLHF.

The chain joins TRBV19 to TRBJ2-3; TRBD2 matches 7 bases. Trimming cost V 6 bases and J 1 base; bases outside gene matches: 7. The CDR3 is 15 amino acids. Germline CDR1 reads LNHDA; CDR2 reads SQIVND (reference sequence). CDR3 residues: CASRGGGRRTDTQYF. The DNA of the CDR3 is TGTGCCAGTAGGGGCGGGGGTAGACGCACAGATACGCAGTATTTT.

V and J are TRBV7-3 and TRBJ2-3; 13 bases are a match to TRBD2. The germline gives CDR1 SGHTA, CDR2 FQGTGA. The CDR3 is made up of 17 amino acids. The V gene end was trimmed by 5 bases and the J gene end by 2 bases; junction bases not matched to a gene: 7. CDR3 region: CASSTTGTSGTTDTQYF. CDR3 in DNA: TGTGCCAGCAGCACCACCGGGACTAGCGGGACCACAGATACGCAGTATTTT.